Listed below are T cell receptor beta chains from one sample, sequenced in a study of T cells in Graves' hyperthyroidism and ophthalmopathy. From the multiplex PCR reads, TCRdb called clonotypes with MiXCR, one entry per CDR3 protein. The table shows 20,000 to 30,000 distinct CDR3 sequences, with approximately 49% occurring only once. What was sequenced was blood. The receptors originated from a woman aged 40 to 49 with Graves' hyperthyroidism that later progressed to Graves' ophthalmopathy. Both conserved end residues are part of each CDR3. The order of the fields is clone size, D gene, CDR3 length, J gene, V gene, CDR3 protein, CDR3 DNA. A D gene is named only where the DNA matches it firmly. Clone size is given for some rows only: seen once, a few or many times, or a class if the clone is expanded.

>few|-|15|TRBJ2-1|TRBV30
CAWSTGGGAHNEQFF
TGTGCCTGGAGTACAGGGGGGGGGGCACACAATGAGCAGTTCTTC
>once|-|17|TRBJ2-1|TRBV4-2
CASSQGGTSSSCNEQFF
TGTGCCAGCAGCCAAGGGGGGACTTCTAGCTCCTGCAATGAGCAGTTCTTC
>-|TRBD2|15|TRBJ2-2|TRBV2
CASSGTSGSKGELFF
TGTGCCAGCAGTGGGACTAGCGGGAGTAAGGGGGAGCTGTTTTTT
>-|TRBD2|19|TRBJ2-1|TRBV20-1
CSASAHGYSSGSSYNEQFF
TGCAGTGCCAGTGCACACGGATACTCTAGCGGGAGTTCCTACAATGAGCAGTTCTTC
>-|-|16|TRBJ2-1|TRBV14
CASSQDWVGSYNEQFF
TGTGCCAGCAGCCAAGATTGGGTCGGCTCCTACAATGAGCAGTTCTTC
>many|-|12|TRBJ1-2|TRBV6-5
CASTERGYGYTF
TGTGCCAGCACCGAGAGGGGCTATGGCTACACCTTC
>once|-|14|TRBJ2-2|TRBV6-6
CATRDILNTGELFF
TGTGCCACCCGGGACATCCTCAACACCGGGGAGCTGTTTTTT
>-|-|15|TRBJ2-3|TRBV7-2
CASSLGVVPADTQYF
TGTGCCAGCAGCTTAGGTGTGGTTCCGGCCGATACGCAGTATTTT
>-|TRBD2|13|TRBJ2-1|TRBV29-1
CSVVLADYNEQFF
TGCAGCGTTGTGCTAGCGGACTACAATGAGCAGTTCTTC
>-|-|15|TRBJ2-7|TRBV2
CASSEGDRRSYEQYF
TGTGCCAGCAGTGAGGGGGACCGTCGCTCCTACGAGCAGTACTTC
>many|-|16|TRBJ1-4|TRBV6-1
CASRSMPPSTNEKLFF
TGTGCCAGCCGATCCATGCCGCCATCAACTAATGAAAAACTGTTTTTT
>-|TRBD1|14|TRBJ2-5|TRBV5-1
CASSSGQGRETQYF
TGCGCCAGCAGCTCGGGACAGGGGAGGGAGACCCAGTACTTC
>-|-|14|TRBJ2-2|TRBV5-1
CASSSTGGPGELFF
TGCGCCAGCAGCTCTACCGGGGGGCCCGGGGAGCTGTTTTTT
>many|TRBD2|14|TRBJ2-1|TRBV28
CASRSAGDGYEQFF
TGTGCCAGCCGATCAGCGGGAGATGGTTATGAGCAGTTCTTC
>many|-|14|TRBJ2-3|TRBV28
CASSQNDRTDTQYF
TGTGCCAGCAGCCAAAATGACCGCACAGATACGCAGTATTTT
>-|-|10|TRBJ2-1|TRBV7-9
CASSFLEQFF
TGTGCCAGCAGCTTCCTTGAGCAGTTCTTC
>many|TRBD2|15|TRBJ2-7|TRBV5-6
CASSRRLAGGSEQYF
TGTGCCAGCAGTCGTAGACTAGCGGGAGGTTCCGAGCAGTACTTC
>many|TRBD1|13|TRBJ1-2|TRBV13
CASSLHRGHGYTF
TGTGCCAGCAGCTTGCACAGGGGGCATGGCTACACCTTC
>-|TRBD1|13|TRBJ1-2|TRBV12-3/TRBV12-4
CASSYRGNYGYTF
TGTGCCAGCAGTTACAGGGGAAACTATGGCTACACCTTC
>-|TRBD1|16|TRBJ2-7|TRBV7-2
CASRPPGTGGHLEQYF
TGTGCCAGTCGTCCACCGGGCACAGGGGGCCACTTGGAGCAGTACTTC
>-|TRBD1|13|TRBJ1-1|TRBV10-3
CAISPNRGTEAFF
TGTGCCATCAGCCCAAACAGGGGGACTGAAGCTTTCTTT
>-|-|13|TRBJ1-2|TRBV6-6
CASLDHGNYGYTF
TGTGCCAGCCTGGACCACGGAAACTATGGCTACACCTTC
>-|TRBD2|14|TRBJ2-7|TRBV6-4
CASSGLAGIREQYF
TGTGCCAGCAGCGGACTAGCGGGGATCCGCGAGCAGTACTTC
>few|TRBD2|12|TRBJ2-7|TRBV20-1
CSAGTSEYEQYF
TGCAGTGCCGGGACTAGCGAGTACGAGCAGTACTTC
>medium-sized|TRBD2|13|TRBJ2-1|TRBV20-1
CSASSGNYNEQFF
TGCAGTGCCTCTAGCGGGAACTACAATGAGCAGTTCTTC
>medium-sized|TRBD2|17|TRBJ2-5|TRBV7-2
CASSRWTSGRNQETQYF
TGTGCCAGCAGCCGGTGGACTAGCGGGAGGAATCAAGAGACCCAGTACTTC
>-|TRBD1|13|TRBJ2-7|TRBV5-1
CASYGTGSYEQYF
TGCGCCAGCTATGGGACAGGATCCTACGAGCAGTACTTC
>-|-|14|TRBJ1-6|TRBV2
CATGSGPNNSPLHF
TGTGCCACGGGGTCGGGGCCCAATAATTCACCCCTCCACTTT
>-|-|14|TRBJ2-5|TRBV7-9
CASSPWTAQETQYF
TGTGCCAGCAGCCCTTGGACAGCCCAAGAGACCCAGTACTTC
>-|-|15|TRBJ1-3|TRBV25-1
CASSDMPSSGNTIYF
TGTGCCAGCAGTGATATGCCTAGCTCTGGAAACACCATATATTTT
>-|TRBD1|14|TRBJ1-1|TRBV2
CASSRQGKNTEAFF
TGTGCCAGCAGCCGACAGGGGAAGAACACTGAAGCTTTCTTT
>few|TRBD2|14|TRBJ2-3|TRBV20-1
CSAVRTSGSGTQYF
TGCAGTGCCGTTCGGACTAGCGGGAGTGGTACGCAGTATTTT
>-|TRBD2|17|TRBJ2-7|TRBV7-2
CASSSRLAGGGPYEQYF
TGTGCCAGCAGCAGTAGACTAGCGGGAGGGGGACCCTACGAGCAGTACTTC
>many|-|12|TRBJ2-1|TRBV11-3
CASSLRWNEQFF
TGTGCCAGCAGCTTAAGGTGGAATGAGCAGTTCTTC
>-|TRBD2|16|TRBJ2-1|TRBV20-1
CSAKSSSGVAYNEQFF
TGCAGTGCAAAAAGTTCTAGCGGGGTAGCCTACAATGAGCAGTTCTTC
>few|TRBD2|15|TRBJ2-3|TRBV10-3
CAITKTSGRTDTQYF
TGTGCCATCACTAAGACTAGCGGGAGGACAGATACGCAGTATTTT
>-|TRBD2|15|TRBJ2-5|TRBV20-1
CSASSTSEHKETQYF
TGCAGTGCTAGCTCGACTAGCGAACACAAAGAGACCCAGTACTTC
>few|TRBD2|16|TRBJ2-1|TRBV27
CASSLGTGTSGRSRFF
TGTGCCAGCAGTTTAGGAACCGGGACTAGCGGGAGGTCTCGGTTCTTC
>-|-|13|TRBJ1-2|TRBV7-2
CASSLGPVSGNTF
TGTGCCAGCAGCTTAGGACCGGTCTCTGGAAACACCTTC
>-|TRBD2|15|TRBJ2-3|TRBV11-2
CASSLGTSGTDTQYF
TGTGCCAGCAGCTTAGGGACTAGCGGTACAGATACGCAGTATTTT
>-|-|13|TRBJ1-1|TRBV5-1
CASSAIEGTEASF
TGCGCCAGCAGCGCTATTGAGGGCACTGAAGCTTCCTTT
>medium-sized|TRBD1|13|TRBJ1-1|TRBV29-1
CSGGQTLGTEAFF
TGCAGCGGGGGACAGACCCTGGGCACTGAAGCTTTCTTT
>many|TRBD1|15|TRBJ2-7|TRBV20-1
CSATPGQGALGEQYF
TGCAGTGCTACCCCGGGACAGGGGGCGTTGGGCGAGCAGTACTTC
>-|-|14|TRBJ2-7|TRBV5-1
CASQSGGETYEQYF
TGCGCCAGCCAGTCGGGCGGGGAGACCTACGAGCAGTACTTC
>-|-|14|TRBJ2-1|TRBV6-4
CASSSTLGYNEQFF
TGTGCCAGCAGTTCTACCCTAGGCTACAATGAGCAGTTCTTC
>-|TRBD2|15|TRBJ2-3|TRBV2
CASSKGLAGTDTQYF
TGTGCCAGCAGCAAGGGACTAGCGGGCACAGATACGCAGTATTTT
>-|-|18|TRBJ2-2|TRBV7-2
CASSQDVTETMNTGELFF
TGTGCCAGCAGCCAAGATGTGACAGAGACCATGAACACCGGGGAGCTGTTTTTT
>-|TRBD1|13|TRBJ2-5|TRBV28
CASSWDRQETQYF
TGTGCCAGCAGTTGGGACAGACAAGAGACCCAGTACTTC